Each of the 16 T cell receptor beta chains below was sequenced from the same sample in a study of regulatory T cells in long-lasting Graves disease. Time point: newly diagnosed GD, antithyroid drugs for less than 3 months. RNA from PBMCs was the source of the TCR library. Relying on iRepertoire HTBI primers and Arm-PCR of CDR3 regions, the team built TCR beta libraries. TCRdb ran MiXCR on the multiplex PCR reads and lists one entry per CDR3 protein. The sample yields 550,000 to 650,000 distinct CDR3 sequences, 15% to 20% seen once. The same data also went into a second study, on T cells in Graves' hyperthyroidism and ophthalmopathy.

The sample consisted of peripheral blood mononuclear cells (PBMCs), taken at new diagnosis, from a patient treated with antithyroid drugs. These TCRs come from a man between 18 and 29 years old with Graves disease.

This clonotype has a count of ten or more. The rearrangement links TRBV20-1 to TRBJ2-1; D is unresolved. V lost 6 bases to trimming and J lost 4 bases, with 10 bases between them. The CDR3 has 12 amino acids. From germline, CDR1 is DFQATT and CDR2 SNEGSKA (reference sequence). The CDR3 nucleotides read TGCAGTGCGCCGACTCGTTACAATGAGCAGTTCTTC. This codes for CSAPTRYNEQFF.

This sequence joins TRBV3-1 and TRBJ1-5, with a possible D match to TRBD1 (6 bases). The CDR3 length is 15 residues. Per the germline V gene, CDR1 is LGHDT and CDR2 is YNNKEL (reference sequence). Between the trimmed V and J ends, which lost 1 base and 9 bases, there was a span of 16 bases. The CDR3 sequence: CASSQGGQKAAPQHF. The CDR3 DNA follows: TGTGCCAGCAGCCAAGGTGGACAGAAAGCAGCGCCCCAGCATTTT.

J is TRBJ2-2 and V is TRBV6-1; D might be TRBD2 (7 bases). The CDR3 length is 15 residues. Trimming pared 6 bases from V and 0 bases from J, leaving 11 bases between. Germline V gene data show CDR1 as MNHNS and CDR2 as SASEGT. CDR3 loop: CASRRGGANTGELFF. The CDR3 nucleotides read TGTGCCAGCAGGAGGGGGGGAGCGAACACCGGGGAGCTGTTTTTT.

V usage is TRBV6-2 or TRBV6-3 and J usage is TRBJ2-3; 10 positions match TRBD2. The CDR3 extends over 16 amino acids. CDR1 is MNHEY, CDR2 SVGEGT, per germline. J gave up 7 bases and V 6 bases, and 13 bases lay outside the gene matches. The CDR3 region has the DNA TGTGCCAGCAGAGTAAGCGGGAGGGCAAGTCCATATACGCAGTATTTT. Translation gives CASRVSGRASPYTQYF.

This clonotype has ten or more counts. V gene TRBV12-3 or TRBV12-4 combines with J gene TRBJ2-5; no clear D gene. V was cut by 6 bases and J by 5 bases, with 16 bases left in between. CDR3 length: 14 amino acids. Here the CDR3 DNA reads TGTGCCAGCAGCCTCTTTGGAGCTCGGGAGACCCAGTACTTC. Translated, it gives CASSLFGARETQYF.

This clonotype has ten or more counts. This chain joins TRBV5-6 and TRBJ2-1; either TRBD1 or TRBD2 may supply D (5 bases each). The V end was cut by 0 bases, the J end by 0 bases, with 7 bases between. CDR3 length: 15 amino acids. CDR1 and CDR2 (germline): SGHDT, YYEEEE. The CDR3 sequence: CASSLGGNSYNEQFF. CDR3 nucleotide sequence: TGTGCCAGCAGCTTGGGGGGGAACTCCTACAATGAGCAGTTCTTC. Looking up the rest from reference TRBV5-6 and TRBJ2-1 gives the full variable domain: DAGVTQSPTHLIKTRGQQVTLRCSPKSGHDTVSWYQQALGQGPQFIFQYYEEEERQRGNFPDRFSGHQFPNYSSELNVNALLLGDSALYLCASSLGGNSYNEQFFGPGTRLTVL.

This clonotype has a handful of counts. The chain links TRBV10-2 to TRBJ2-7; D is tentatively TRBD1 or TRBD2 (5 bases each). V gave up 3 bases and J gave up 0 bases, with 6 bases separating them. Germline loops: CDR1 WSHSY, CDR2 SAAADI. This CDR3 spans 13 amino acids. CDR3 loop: CASSDGASYEQYF. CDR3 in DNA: TGCGCCAGCAGTGACGGGGCCTCCTACGAGCAGTACTTC.

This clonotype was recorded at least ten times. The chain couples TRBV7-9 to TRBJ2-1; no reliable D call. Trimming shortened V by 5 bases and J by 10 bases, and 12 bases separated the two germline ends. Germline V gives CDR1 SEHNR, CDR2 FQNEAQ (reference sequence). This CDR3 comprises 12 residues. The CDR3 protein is CASSLHPDEQFF. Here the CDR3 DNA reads TGTGCCAGCAGCCTTCACCCCGACGAGCAGTTCTTC.

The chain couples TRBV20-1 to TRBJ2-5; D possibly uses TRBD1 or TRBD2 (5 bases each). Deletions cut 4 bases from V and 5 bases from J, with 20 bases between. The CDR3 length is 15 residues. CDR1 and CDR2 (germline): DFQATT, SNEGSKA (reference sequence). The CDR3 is CSATAPAGAGETQYF. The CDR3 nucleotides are TGCAGTGCTACCGCTCCTGCCGGGGCCGGGGAGACCCAGTACTTC.

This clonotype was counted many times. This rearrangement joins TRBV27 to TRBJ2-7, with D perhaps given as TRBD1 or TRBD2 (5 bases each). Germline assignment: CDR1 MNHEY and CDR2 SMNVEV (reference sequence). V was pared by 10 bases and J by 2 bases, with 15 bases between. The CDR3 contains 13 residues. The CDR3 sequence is CATRGTLTYEQYF. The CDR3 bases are TGTGCCACGCGAGGGACGCTGACCTACGAGCAGTACTTC.

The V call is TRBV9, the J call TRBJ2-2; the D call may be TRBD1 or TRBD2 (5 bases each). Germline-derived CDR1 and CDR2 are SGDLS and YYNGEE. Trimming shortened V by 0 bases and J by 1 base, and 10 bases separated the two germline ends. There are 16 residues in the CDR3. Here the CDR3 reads CASSVVGDRNTGELFF. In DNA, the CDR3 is TGTGCCAGCAGCGTAGTGGGGGATCGGAACACCGGGGAGCTGTTTTTT. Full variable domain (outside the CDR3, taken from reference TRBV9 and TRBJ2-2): DSGVTQTPKHLITATGQRVTLRCSPRSGDLSVYWYQQSLDQGLQFLIQYYNGEERAKGNILERFSAQQFPDLHSELNLSSLELGDSALYFCASSVVGDRNTGELFFGEGSRLTVL.

CDR3 nucleotide sequence: TGTGCCATCAGTGGAGGCTTATCTAGCACAGATACGCAGTATTTT. Its translation is CAISGGLSSTDTQYF. The chain has TRBV10-3 and TRBJ2-3; no firm D call. Looked up from germline, CDR1 is ENHRY and CDR2 is SYGVKD. The CDR3 length is 15 residues. V lost 4 bases to trimming and J lost 0 bases, with 11 bases between them.

CDR3 loop: CATRASGSGEQFF. CDR3 in DNA: TGTGCCACCAGGGCTAGCGGGAGCGGGGAGCAGTTCTTC. V is TRBV15 and J is TRBJ2-1; 10 positions agree with TRBD2. The CDR3 sequence is 13 residues long. V was clipped by 6 bases and J by 10 bases; unmatched bases: 6. Germline V gives CDR1 LNHNV, CDR2 YYDKDF (reference sequence).

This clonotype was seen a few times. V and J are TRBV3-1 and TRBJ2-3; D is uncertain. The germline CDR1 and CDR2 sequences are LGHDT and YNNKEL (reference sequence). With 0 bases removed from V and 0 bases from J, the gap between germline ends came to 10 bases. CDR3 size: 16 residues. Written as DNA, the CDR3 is TGTGCCAGCAGCCAAGATAAGGCCGCTAGCACAGATACGCAGTATTTT. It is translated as CASSQDKAASTDTQYF.

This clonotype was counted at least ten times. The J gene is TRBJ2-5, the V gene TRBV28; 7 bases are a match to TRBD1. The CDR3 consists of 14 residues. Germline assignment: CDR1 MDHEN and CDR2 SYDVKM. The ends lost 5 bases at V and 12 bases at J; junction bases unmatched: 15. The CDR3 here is CASSPNPLGTEKYF. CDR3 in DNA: TGTGCCAGCAGTCCTAACCCCCTCGGGACAGAAAAGTACTTC.

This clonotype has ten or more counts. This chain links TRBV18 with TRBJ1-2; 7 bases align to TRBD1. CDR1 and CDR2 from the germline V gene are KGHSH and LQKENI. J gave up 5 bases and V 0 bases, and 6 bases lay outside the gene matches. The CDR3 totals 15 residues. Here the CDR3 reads CASSPPQRQGYGYTF. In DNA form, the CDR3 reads TGTGCCAGCTCACCACCCCAAAGACAGGGTTATGGCTACACCTTC.